This T cell receptor beta chain was sequenced in a study of blood T cell repertoires in COVID-19. Study context: The study drew acute and convalescent COVID-19 samples from the United States, Italy and Spain. Sources were T cells, B-cell-depleted T cells, or PBMCs; the material itself was cDNA or gDNA.

Germline-derived CDR1 and CDR2 are MNHEY and SVGEGT. CDR3 length: 15 residues. V shed 3 bases and J shed 5 bases, with 14 bases lying between them. In the source study's methods: Reference gene primers were amplified, and this amplification served to estimate nucleated cell counts. Generated by immunoSEQ multiplex PCR, the TCRdb table keeps only in-frame clones and is missing some. The V and J calls and clone size were taken over from that table, and D and trimming were inferred from the DNA. The sample has approximately 390,000 clones; almost 90% are singletons. V usage is TRBV6-2 or TRBV6-3 and J usage is TRBJ1-5, with D perhaps matching TRBD1 (6 bases). This receptor was taken from a man aged 18 to 30 with active or convalescent COVID-19. The sequencing input was peripheral blood. The CDR3 spells CASSYRKAGDQPQHF. The CDR3 DNA reads as TGTGCCAGCAGTTATAGGAAGGCAGGGGATCAGCCCCAGCATTTT.